This entry features one T cell receptor (beta chain) sequence. As handled by the study authors: Amplification of reference gene primers was used by the study to estimate nucleated cell counts. This table comes from immunoSEQ multiplex PCR, and its TCRdb copy is limited to in-frame clones, with some not included. Clone size and V and J calls were adopted from that table, with D and trimming inferred from the DNA. This table holds about 80,000 clones, approximately 88% found once. The data originate from a study of blood T cell repertoires in COVID-19. For the study at large: Collection of acute and convalescent COVID-19 samples took place in the United States, Italy and Spain. Sources were T cells, B-cell-depleted T cells, or PBMCs; the material itself was cDNA or gDNA.

The CDR3 contains 15 residues. Germline trimming cut 1 base from V and 1 base from J; bases unmatched to any gene: 3. CDR1 is GTSNPN, CDR2 SVGIG, per germline (reference sequence). The sequence derives from a woman over 75 with acute or convalescent COVID-19. The V and J genes are TRBV30 and TRBJ1-1, with 10 bases aligning to TRBD1. Input material: peripheral blood. The CDR3 sequence: CAWSEGDRGNTEAFF. In DNA, the CDR3 is TGTGCCTGGAGTGAGGGGGACAGGGGGAACACTGAAGCTTTCTTT.